The clone carrying this T cell receptor (beta chain) appeared once. The source of the sample is a study of blood T cell repertoires in COVID-19. The table came from immunoSEQ multiplex PCR; TCRdb's copy has only in-frame clones and leaves some out. The sample records roughly 150,000 clones, 84% being singletons. The V end was cut by 1 base, the J end by 1 base, with 11 bases between. The CDR3 runs to 15 residues. From germline, CDR1 is MNHNS and CDR2 SASEGT. This chain joins TRBV6-1 and TRBJ2-7; D gene ambiguous. The material sequenced was peripheral blood. This TCR was recovered from a woman between 45 and 60 years old with acute or convalescent COVID-19. CDR3 coding DNA: TGTGCCAGCAGTGAAGATGGCAGTAAGTCCTACGAGCAGTACTTC. It is translated as CASSEDGSKSYEQYF.